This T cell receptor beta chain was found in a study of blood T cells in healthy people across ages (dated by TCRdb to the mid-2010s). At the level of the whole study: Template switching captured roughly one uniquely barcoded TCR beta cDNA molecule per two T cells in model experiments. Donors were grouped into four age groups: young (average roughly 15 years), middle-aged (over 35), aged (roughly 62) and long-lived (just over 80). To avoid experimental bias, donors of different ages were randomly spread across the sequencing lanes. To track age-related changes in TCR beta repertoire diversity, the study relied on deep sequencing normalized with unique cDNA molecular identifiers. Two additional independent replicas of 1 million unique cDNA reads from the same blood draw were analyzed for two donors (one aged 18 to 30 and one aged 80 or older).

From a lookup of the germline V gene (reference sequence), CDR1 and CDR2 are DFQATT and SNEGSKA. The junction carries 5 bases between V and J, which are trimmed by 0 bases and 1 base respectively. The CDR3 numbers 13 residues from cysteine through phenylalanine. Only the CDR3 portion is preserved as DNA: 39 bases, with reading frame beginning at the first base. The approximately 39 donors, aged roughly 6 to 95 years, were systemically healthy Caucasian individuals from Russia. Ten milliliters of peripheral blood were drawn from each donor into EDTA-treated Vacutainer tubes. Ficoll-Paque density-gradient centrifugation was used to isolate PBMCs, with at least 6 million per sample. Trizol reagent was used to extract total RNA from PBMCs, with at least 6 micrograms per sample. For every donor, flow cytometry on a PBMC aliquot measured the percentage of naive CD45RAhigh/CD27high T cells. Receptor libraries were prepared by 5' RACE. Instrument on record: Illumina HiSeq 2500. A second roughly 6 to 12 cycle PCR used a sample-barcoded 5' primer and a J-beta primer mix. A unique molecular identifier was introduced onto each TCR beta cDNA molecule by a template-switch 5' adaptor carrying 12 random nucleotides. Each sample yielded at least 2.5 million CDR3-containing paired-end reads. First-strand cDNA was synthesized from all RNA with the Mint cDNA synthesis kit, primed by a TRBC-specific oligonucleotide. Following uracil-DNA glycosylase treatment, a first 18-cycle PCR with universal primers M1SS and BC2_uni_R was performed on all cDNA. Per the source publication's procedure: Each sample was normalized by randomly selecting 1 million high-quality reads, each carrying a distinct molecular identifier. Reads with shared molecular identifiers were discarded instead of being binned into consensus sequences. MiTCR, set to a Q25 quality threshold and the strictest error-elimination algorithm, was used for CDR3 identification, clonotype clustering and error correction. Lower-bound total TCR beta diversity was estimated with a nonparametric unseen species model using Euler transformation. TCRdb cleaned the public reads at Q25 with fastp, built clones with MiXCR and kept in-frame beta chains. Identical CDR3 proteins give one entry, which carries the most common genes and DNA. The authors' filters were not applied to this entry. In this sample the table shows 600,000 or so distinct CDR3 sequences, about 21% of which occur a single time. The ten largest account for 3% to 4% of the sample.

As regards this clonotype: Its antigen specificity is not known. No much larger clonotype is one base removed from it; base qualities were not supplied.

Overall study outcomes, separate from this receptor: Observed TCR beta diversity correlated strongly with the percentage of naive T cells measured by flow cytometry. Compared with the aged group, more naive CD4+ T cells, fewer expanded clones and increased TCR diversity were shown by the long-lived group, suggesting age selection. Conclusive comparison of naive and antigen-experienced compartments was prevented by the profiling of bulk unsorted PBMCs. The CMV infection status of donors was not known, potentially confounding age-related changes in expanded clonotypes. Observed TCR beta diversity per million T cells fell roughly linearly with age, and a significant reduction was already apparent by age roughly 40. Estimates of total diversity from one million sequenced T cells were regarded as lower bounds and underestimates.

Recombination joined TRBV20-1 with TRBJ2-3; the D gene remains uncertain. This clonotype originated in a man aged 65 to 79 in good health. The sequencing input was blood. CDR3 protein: CSAREGGTDTQYF. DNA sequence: TGCAGTGCTAGAGAAGGCGGCACAGATACGCAGTATTTT.